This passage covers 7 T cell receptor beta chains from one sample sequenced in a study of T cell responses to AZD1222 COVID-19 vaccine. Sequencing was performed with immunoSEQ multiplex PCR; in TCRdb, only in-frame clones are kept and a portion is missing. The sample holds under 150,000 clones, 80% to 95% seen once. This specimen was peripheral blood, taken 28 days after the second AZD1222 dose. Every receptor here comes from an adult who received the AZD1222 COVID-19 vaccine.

CDR3 DNA sequence: TGTGCCAGCAGTTTGGTGGGATCGCAGGTTAGGCAGCCCCAGCATTTT. Translating it yields CASSLVGSQVRQPQHF. The chain is built from TRBV28 and TRBJ1-5; no reliable D call. Germline CDR1 is MDHEN and CDR2 is SYDVKM. Trimming took off 3 bases at V and 7 bases at J, with 19 bases between the two ends. The CDR3 sequence is 16 residues long. Full variable domain (rest looked up from reference TRBV28 and TRBJ1-5): DVKVTQSSRYLVKRTGEKVFLECVQDMDHENMFWYRQDPGLGLRLIYFSYDVKMKEKGDIPEGYSVSREKKERFSLILESASTNQTSMYLCASSLVGSQVRQPQHFGDGTRLSIL.

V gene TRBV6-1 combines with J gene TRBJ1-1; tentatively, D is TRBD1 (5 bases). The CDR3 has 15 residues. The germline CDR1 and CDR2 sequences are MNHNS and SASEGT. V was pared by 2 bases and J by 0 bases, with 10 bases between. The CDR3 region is CASSEIGGLNTEAFF. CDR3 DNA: TGTGCCAGCAGTGAAATTGGGGGATTGAACACTGAAGCTTTCTTT.

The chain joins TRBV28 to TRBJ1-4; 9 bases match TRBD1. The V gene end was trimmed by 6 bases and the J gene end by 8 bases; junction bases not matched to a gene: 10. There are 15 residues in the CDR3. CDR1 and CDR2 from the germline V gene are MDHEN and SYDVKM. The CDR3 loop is CASRIGQGRGEKLFF. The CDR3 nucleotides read TGTGCCAGCAGGATCGGACAGGGGAGAGGCGAAAAACTGTTTTTT.

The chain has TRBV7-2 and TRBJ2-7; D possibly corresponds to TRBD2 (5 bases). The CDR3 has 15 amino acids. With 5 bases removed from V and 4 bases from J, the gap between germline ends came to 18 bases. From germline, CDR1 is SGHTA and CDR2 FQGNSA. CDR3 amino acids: CASSPSKGSSYEQYF. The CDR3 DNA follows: TGTGCCAGCAGCCCCTCTAAAGGGAGTAGTTACGAGCAGTACTTC.

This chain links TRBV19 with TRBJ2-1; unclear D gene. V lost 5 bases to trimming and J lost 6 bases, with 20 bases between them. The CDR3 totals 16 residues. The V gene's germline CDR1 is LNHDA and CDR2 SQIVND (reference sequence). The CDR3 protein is CASSVAVTLGVNEQFF. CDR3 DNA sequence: TGTGCCAGTAGTGTAGCCGTTACACTCGGAGTCAATGAGCAGTTCTTC.

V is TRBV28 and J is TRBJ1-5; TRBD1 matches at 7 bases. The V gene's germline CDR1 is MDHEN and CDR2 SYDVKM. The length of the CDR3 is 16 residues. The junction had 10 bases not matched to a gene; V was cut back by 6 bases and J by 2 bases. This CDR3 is CASRTGRGPGNQPQHF. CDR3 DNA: TGTGCCAGCAGGACAGGAAGGGGGCCGGGCAATCAGCCCCAGCATTTT.

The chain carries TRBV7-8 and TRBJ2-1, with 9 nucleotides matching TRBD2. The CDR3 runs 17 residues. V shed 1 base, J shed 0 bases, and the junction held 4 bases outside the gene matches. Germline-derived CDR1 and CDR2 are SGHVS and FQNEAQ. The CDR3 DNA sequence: TGTGCCAGCAGCTTAGGACTAGCGGACTACTCCTACAATGAGCAGTTCTTC. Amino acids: CASSLGLADYSYNEQFF. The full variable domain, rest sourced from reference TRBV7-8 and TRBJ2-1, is GAGVSQSPRYKVAKRGQDVALRCDPISGHVSLFWYQQALGQGPEFLTYFQNEAQLDKSGLPSDRFFAERPEGSVSTLKIQRTQQEDSAVYLCASSLGLADYSYNEQFFGPGTRLTVL.